The 30 T cell receptor beta chains below all came from one sample that was sequenced in a study of shared clonotypes between healthy human individuals. Some clones are missing from TCRdb's copy, which holds only in-frame ones; the method was immunoSEQ multiplex PCR. The sample holds some 1,100,000 clones, around 82% seen once. What was sequenced was memory CD4+ T cells from PBMCs. The subset denotes: CD45RA-negative fraction. The receptors stem from a man aged 18 to 30 in good health. Some clones in this sample may be carry-over from other donors' samples.

This rearrangement joins TRBV7-2 to TRBJ2-3, with D unresolved. The CDR3 is 14 amino acids. Germline values: CDR1 SGHTA, CDR2 FQGNSA. V lost 5 bases and J lost 4, with 13 bases in between. The CDR3: CASSRLGPADTQYF. CDR3 sequence (DNA): TGTGCCAGCAGCCGCTTGGGCCCAGCAGATACGCAGTATTTT.

This sequence joins TRBV2 and TRBJ2-4; 9 nucleotides line up with TRBD2. With 3 bases clipped from V and 3 bases from J, the junction kept 6 bases outside the gene matches. The germline gives CDR1 SNHLY, CDR2 FYNNEI. This CDR3 region has 16 residues. CDR3 residues: CASSEEREAGKNIQYF. Written as DNA, the CDR3 is TGTGCCAGCAGTGAGGAGCGGGAGGCGGGCAAAAACATTCAGTACTTC.

The chain uses TRBV7-3 and TRBJ2-1; D gene ambiguous. V dropped 5 bases and J dropped 2 bases, with 13 bases sitting between them. CDR1 is SGHTA, CDR2 FQGTGA, per germline. The CDR3 loop spans 15 amino acids. In DNA form, the CDR3 reads TGTGCCAGCAGCCCCAGACGAACCGCCTACAATGAGCAGTTCTTC. It translates to CASSPRRTAYNEQFF.

DNA for the CDR3: TGTGCCAGCAACAGGGGGAGCCACGAGCAGTACTTC. This translates into CASNRGSHEQYF. The chain has TRBV6-1 and TRBJ2-7; TRBD1 agrees at 8 bases. The CDR3 sequence is 12 residues long. V dropped 7 bases and J dropped 5; count of bases not matched to a gene: 4. The germline V gene encodes CDR1 MNHNS and CDR2 SASEGT.

V and J are TRBV4-1 and TRBJ1-2, with a possible D match to TRBD1 (5 bases). Looked up from germline, CDR1 is MGHRA and CDR2 is YSYEKL. Trimming removed 1 base at V and 8 bases at J, with 11 bases between. CDR3 length: 13 residues. The CDR3 region has the DNA TGCGCCAGCAGCCAAGGGTGGGGCTTGGGCTACACCTTC. Its protein is CASSQGWGLGYTF.

The V and J genes are TRBV6-6 and TRBJ2-7; possibly TRBD1 for D (5 bases). The CDR3 spans 13 residues. V shed 5 bases and J shed 4 bases, with 12 bases lying between them. Germline V lookup: CDR1 MNHNY, CDR2 SVGAGI (reference sequence). The CDR3 sequence is CASSTVDSYEQYF. The CDR3 bases are TGTGCCAGCAGTACGGTTGACAGTTACGAGCAGTACTTC.

The rearrangement uses TRBV6-6 and TRBJ1-1; TRBD1 agrees at 8 bases. Germline CDR1 is MNHNY and CDR2 is SVGAGI (reference sequence). The CDR3 totals 14 residues. The V and J ends lost 8 bases and 4 bases, in that order; junction bases with no gene match: 9. CDR3 sequence reads: CASQRNRGVTEAFF. The CDR3 DNA sequence: TGTGCCAGCCAGCGAAACAGGGGGGTCACTGAAGCTTTCTTT.

This chain joins TRBV27 and TRBJ2-2; 11 nucleotides line up with TRBD2. V lost 2 bases, J lost 6 bases, and 2 bases stayed unmatched. The V gene's germline CDR1 is MNHEY and CDR2 SMNVEV (reference sequence). The CDR3 extends over 15 amino acids. DNA of the CDR3: TGTGCCAGCAGTTTAGGGACTAGCGGAGCCGGGGAGCTGTTTTTT. Translating it yields CASSLGTSGAGELFF.

The chain employs TRBV9 and TRBJ2-7; TRBD2 matches at 9 bases. The V gene end was trimmed by 0 bases and the J gene end by 5 bases; junction bases not matched to a gene: 12. The CDR3 covers 17 residues. From germline, CDR1 is SGDLS and CDR2 YYNGEE. CDR3 DNA: TGTGCCAGCAGCGTAGCTGCTGCGGGAGGGCCTACCCACGAGCAGTACTTC. Its translation: CASSVAAAGGPTHEQYF. Using reference TRBV9 and TRBJ2-7 for the parts outside the CDR3, the full variable domain is DSGVTQTPKHLITATGQRVTLRCSPRSGDLSVYWYQQSLDQGLQFLIQYYNGEERAKGNILERFSAQQFPDLHSELNLSSLELGDSALYFCASSVAAAGGPTHEQYFGPGTRLTVT.

The rearrangement joins TRBV28 to TRBJ1-1; D uncertain. Looked up from germline, CDR1 is MDHEN and CDR2 is SYDVKM. This CDR3 spans 13 amino acids. Trimming stripped 2 bases from V and 4 bases from J, with 8 bases between. CDR3 amino acids: CASSLVQLTEAFF. In DNA, the CDR3 is TGTGCCAGCAGTTTAGTGCAGCTCACTGAAGCTTTCTTT. Full variable domain (outside the CDR3, taken from reference TRBV28 and TRBJ1-1): DVKVTQSSRYLVKRTGEKVFLECVQDMDHENMFWYRQDPGLGLRLIYFSYDVKMKEKGDIPEGYSVSREKKERFSLILESASTNQTSMYLCASSLVQLTEAFFGQGTRLTVV.

V gene TRBV5-1 combines with J gene TRBJ1-2, with D maybe TRBD1 (5 bases). The CDR3 sequence is 15 residues long. Germline CDR1 SGHRS, CDR2 YFSETQ. V lost 4 bases to trimming and J lost 4 bases, with 17 bases between them. CDR3 in amino acids: CASSPRDSGSYGYTF. In nucleotides, the CDR3 is TGCGCCAGCAGCCCCCGGGACTCGGGATCCTATGGCTACACCTTC.

This clone was observed a handful of times. The V call is TRBV7-2, the J call TRBJ2-3, with 14 bases matching TRBD2. The CDR3 runs to 16 residues. The V gene's germline CDR1 is SGHTA and CDR2 FQGNSA. V gave up 4 bases and J gave up 3 bases; unmatched junction bases: 3. The CDR3 loop is CASSYGTSGSTDTQYF. For the CDR3, the DNA is TGTGCCAGCAGCTACGGGACTAGCGGGAGTACAGATACGCAGTATTTT.

This clone was seen once. This chain uses TRBV21-1 with TRBJ1-4. TRBV21-1 is a known pseudogene. The CDR3 is 21 amino acids. CDR3 protein: CASSLEGGVQGILFFSEKLFF. The CDR3 DNA is TGTGCCAGCAGCTTAGAAGGCGGGGTACAGGGTATTTTGTTCTTTAGTGAAAAACTGTTTTTT.

The genes are TRBV6-1 and TRBJ1-4, with 9 bases aligning to TRBD1. The CDR3 is 15 residues long. CDR1 and CDR2 from the germline V gene are MNHNS and SASEGT. The trim removed 4 bases at V and 10 bases at J, leaving 10 bases unmatched. The CDR3 is CASSVEGQGSAKLFF. The CDR3 region has the DNA TGTGCCAGCAGTGTGGAGGGACAGGGTTCTGCAAAACTGTTTTTT.

The chain uses TRBV6-4 and TRBJ2-1, with TRBD2 matching 13 bases. Germline V gene sequence: CDR1 MRHNA, CDR2 SNTAGT. J was trimmed by 5 bases and V by 0 bases; bases with no gene match: 7. The CDR3 totals 18 residues. The CDR3 region has the DNA TGTGCCAGCAGTGACTCGACCACGGGACTAGCGGGAAACAATGAGCAGTTCTTC. Protein sequence: CASSDSTTGLAGNNEQFF.

The genes are TRBV5-1 and TRBJ2-1; D is perhaps TRBD2 (5 bases). Germline CDR1 and CDR2: SGHRS and YFSETQ. CDR3 length: 18 residues. V gave up 4 bases and J gave up 0 bases, with 20 bases separating them. CDR3 in amino acids: CASSQLGLALSSYNEQFF. CDR3 sequence (DNA): TGCGCCAGCAGCCAGCTAGGGCTAGCCCTGAGCTCCTACAATGAGCAGTTCTTC. The full variable domain, with the rest looked up from reference TRBV5-1 and TRBJ2-1, is KAGVTQTPRYLIKTRGQQVTLSCSPISGHRSVSWYQQTPGQGLQFLFEYFSETQRNKGNFPGRFSGRQFSNSRSEMNVSTLELGDSALYLCASSQLGLALSSYNEQFFGPGTRLTVL.

Here the CDR3 reads CASRGFGTRGEKLFF. CDR3 nucleotides: TGTGCCAGCAGAGGATTTGGGACCCGGGGTGAAAAACTGTTTTTT. The chain combines TRBV6-5 with TRBJ1-4, with D perhaps TRBD1 (5 bases). This CDR3 comprises 15 residues. The V and J ends lost 6 bases and 7 bases respectively, with 18 bases between them. Germline CDR1 reads MNHEY; CDR2 reads SVGAGI.

The chain uses TRBV4-1 and TRBJ2-7; D could derive from TRBD1 or TRBD2 (5 bases each). Trimming removed 7 bases at V and 1 base at J, with 14 bases between. The CDR3 extends over 14 amino acids. Per the germline V gene, CDR1 is MGHRA and CDR2 is YSYEKL. Here the CDR3 reads CASKPRDVSYEQYF. CDR3 DNA: TGCGCCAGCAAGCCCCGGGACGTTTCCTACGAGCAGTACTTC.

This chain uses TRBV29-1 with TRBJ1-1, with TRBD1 identical over 9 bases. CDR1 is SQVTM and CDR2 is ANQGSEA in the germline V gene. This CDR3 is 17 amino acids long. The J segment lost 1 base and the V segment lost 3 bases, leaving 12 bases of the junction unmatched. CDR3: CSVEPLPGTGKNTEAFF. CDR3 in DNA: TGCAGCGTTGAGCCTCTCCCCGGGACAGGGAAGAACACTGAAGCTTTCTTT.

The rearrangement joins TRBV5-1 to TRBJ2-7; tentative D call: TRBD1 (6 bases). Germline V lookup: CDR1 SGHRS, CDR2 YFSETQ. Trimming removed 4 bases at V and 6 bases at J, with 23 bases between. This CDR3 is 16 amino acids long. This CDR3 is CASSITQGFGPLEQYF. CDR3 nucleotides: TGCGCCAGCAGCATCACACAGGGTTTTGGGCCACTCGAGCAGTACTTC. The variable domain in full, with the rest retrieved from reference TRBV5-1 and TRBJ2-7, is KAGVTQTPRYLIKTRGQQVTLSCSPISGHRSVSWYQQTPGQGLQFLFEYFSETQRNKGNFPGRFSGRQFSNSRSEMNVSTLELGDSALYLCASSITQGFGPLEQYFGPGTRLTVT.

The chain recombines TRBV5-1 with TRBJ2-3; D may be TRBD1 (5 bases). This CDR3 is 16 amino acids long. V was shortened by 4 bases and J by 0 bases, with 15 bases between the two germline ends. CDR1 is SGHRS, CDR2 YFSETQ, per germline. This CDR3 is CASSRQQVSSTDTQYF. The CDR3 DNA is TGCGCCAGCAGCCGTCAACAGGTCTCTAGCACAGATACGCAGTATTTT.

The V and J genes are TRBV9 and TRBJ2-2; 8 positions agree with TRBD2. Looked up from germline, CDR1 is SGDLS and CDR2 is YYNGEE. V shed 2 bases and J 5 bases; nucleotides not matched to a gene: 8. The CDR3 extends over 16 amino acids. This chain's CDR3 is CASSVPAGVWTGELFF. The CDR3 DNA reads TGTGCCAGCAGCGTCCCAGCGGGAGTCTGGACCGGGGAGCTGTTTTTT.

The gene calls are TRBV28 and TRBJ2-2; TRBD1 matches 7 bases. The V segment lost 4 bases and the J segment 5 bases; nucleotides outside the gene matches: 7. The germline CDR1 and CDR2 sequences are MDHEN and SYDVKM. CDR3 length equals 15 residues. CDR3 sequence: CASSSPGQKTGELFF. CDR3 nucleotide sequence: TGTGCCAGCAGTTCTCCGGGACAGAAAACCGGGGAGCTGTTTTTT.

The chain is built from TRBV13 and TRBJ2-7, with a tentative D call TRBD1 (6 bases). In germline, CDR1 is PRHDT, CDR2 FYEKMQ (reference sequence). This CDR3 has 15 amino acids. V was clipped by 6 bases and J by 0 bases, with 15 bases between them. CDR3 in DNA: TGTGCCAGCAGGTGGGGCAGGGGCTACTCCTACGAGCAGTACTTC. This codes for CASRWGRGYSYEQYF.

A single count supports this clone. The chain combines TRBV4-1 with TRBJ2-5; D gene unclear. This CDR3 is built from 13 residues. Deletions cut 2 bases from V and 0 bases from J, with 4 bases between. Per germline, CDR1 MGHRA and CDR2 YSYEKL. The CDR3 loop reads CASSQLHQETQYF. In DNA, the CDR3 is TGCGCCAGCAGCCAATTGCACCAAGAGACCCAGTACTTC.

This clone has only one observation. The chain employs TRBV27 and TRBJ2-1, with TRBD2 matching over 7 bases. The CDR3 runs to 13 residues. V shed 0 bases and J 15 bases; nucleotides not matched to a gene: 8. Germline values: CDR1 MNHEY, CDR2 SMNVEV (reference sequence). The CDR3 sequence: CASSLSLAGAPFF. CDR3 in DNA: TGTGCCAGCAGTTTATCGCTGGCGGGAGCCCCGTTCTTC.

The V call is TRBV7-3, the J call TRBJ2-1; 13 nucleotides agree with TRBD2. This CDR3 is 15 amino acids long. From germline, CDR1 is SGHTA and CDR2 FQGTGA. The V gene end was trimmed by 5 bases and the J gene end by 14 bases; junction bases not matched to a gene: 12. The CDR3 protein is CASSKGTSGTRGEFF. CDR3 sequence (DNA): TGTGCCAGCAGCAAAGGGACTAGCGGGACCCGGGGGGAGTTCTTC. Full variable domain (rest looked up from reference TRBV7-3 and TRBJ2-1): GAGVSQTPSNKVTEKGKYVELRCDPISGHTALYWYRQSLGQGPEFLIYFQGTGAADDSGLPNDRFFAVRPEGSVSTLKIQRTERGDSAVYLCASSKGTSGTRGEFFGPGTRLTVL.

The rearrangement uses TRBV14 and TRBJ2-5; possibly TRBD1 for D (5 bases). V was shortened by 4 bases and J by 1 base, with 10 bases between the two germline ends. This CDR3 comprises 14 residues. Looked up from germline, CDR1 is SGHDN and CDR2 is FVKESK. The CDR3 loop reads CASSPRTTQETQYF. The CDR3 region has the DNA TGTGCCAGCAGCCCAAGGACAACCCAAGAGACCCAGTACTTC.

V usage is TRBV4-1 and J usage is TRBJ1-5; D perhaps matches TRBD1 (6 bases). The CDR3 runs 17 residues. Germline CDR1 and CDR2: MGHRA and YSYEKL. Trimming took off 0 bases at V and 6 bases at J, with 18 bases between the two ends. CDR3 bases: TGCGCCAGCAGCCAAGATCCTGAGTCGGACAGTAGTCAGCCCCAGCATTTT. Its protein is CASSQDPESDSSQPQHF.

The chain employs TRBV30 and TRBJ2-2; TRBD1 or TRBD2 may be the D gene (5 bases each). Germline V gene data show CDR1 as GTSNPN and CDR2 as SVGIG (reference sequence). Between the trimmed V and J ends, which lost 3 bases and 6 bases, there was a span of 17 bases. The CDR3 is made up of 15 amino acids. Here the CDR3 DNA reads TGTGCCTGGAGCGAACCGGGACCTAGTCCCGGGGAGCTGTTTTTT. Translation gives CAWSEPGPSPGELFF.